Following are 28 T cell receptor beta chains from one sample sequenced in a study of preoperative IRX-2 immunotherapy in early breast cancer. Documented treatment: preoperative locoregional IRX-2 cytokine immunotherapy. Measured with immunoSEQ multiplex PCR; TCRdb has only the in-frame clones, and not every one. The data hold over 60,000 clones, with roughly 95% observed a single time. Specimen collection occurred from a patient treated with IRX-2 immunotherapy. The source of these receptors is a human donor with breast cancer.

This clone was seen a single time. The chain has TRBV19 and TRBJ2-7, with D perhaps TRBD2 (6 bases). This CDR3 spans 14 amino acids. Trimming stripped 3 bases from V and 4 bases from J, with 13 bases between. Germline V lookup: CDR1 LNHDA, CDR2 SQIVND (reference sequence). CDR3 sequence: CASSIGGPLYEQYF. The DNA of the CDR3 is TGTGCCAGTAGTATCGGGGGACCCCTTTACGAGCAGTACTTC.

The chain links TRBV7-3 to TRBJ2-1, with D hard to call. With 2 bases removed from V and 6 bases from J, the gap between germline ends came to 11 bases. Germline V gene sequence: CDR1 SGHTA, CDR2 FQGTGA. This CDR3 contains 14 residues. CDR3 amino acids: CASSLGVMSNEQFF. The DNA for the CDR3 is TGTGCCAGCAGCTTAGGGGTAATGAGCAATGAGCAGTTCTTC.

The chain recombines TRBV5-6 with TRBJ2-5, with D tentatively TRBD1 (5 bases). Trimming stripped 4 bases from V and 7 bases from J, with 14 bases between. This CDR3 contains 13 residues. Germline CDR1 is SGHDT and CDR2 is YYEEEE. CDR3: CASSPRGLGTQYF. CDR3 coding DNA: TGTGCCAGCAGCCCTAGGGGTCTAGGGACCCAGTACTTC.

The CDR3 is CASSLAGLTDTQYF. In DNA form, the CDR3 reads TGTGCCAGCAGCTTAGCGGGCCTCACAGATACGCAGTATTTT. The rearrangement uses TRBV7-2 and TRBJ2-3; D not certain. Deletions cut 0 bases from V and 2 bases from J, with 6 bases between. CDR3 length equals 14 residues. The germline V gene has CDR1 SGHTA and CDR2 FQGNSA.

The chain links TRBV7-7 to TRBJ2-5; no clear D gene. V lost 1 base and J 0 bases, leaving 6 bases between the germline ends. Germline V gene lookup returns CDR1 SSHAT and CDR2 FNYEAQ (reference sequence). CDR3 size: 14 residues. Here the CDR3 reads CASSLGPNQETQYF. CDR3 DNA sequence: TGTGCCAGCAGCTTAGGGCCAAACCAAGAGACCCAGTACTTC.

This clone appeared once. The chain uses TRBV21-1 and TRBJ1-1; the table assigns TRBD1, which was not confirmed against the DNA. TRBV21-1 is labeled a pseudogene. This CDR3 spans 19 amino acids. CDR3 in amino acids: CASSKIGQGGTHMNTEAFF. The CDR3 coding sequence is TGTGCCAGCAGCAAAATTGGGCAGGGCGGAACACACATGAACACTGAAGCTTTCTTT.

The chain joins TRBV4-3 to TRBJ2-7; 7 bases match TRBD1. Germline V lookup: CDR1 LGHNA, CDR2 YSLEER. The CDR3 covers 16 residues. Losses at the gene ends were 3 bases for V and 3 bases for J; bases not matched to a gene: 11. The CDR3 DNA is TGCGCCAGCAGCCATCTCCCCGAACAGGGGTTCTACGAGCAGTACTTC. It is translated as CASSHLPEQGFYEQYF.

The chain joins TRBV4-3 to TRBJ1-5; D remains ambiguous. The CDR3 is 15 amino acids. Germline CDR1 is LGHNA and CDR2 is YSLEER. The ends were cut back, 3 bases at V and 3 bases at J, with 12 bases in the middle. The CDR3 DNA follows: TGCGCCAGCAGCCATGATCCGAGAGACAATCAGCCCCAGCATTTT. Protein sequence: CASSHDPRDNQPQHF.

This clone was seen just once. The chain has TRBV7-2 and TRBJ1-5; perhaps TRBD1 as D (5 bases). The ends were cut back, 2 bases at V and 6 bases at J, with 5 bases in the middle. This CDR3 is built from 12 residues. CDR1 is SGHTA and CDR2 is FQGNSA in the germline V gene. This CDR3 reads CASSLQGQPQHF. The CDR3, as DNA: TGTGCCAGCAGCTTACAGGGTCAGCCCCAGCATTTT.

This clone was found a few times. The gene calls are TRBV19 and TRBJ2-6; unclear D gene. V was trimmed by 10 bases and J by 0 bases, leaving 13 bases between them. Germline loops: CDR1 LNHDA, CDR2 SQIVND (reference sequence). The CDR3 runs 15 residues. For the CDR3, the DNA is TGTGCCACGAAGGGTAGTAGCTCTGGGGCCAACGTCCTGACTTTC. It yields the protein CATKGSSSGANVLTF.

CDR3 in amino acids: CASSTTSGTDTQYF. In DNA form, the CDR3 reads TGTGCCAGCAGCACGACTAGCGGCACAGATACGCAGTATTTT. The rearrangement uses TRBV11-3 and TRBJ2-3; 8 bases are shared with TRBD2. The CDR3 extends over 14 amino acids. The V gene's germline CDR1 is SGHNT and CDR2 YENEEA. V was pared by 5 bases and J by 1 base, with 2 bases of the junction left unmatched.

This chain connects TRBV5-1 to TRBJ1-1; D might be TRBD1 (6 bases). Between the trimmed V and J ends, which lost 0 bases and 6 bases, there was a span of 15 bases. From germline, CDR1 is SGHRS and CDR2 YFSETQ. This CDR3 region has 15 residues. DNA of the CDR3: TGCGCCAGCAGCTTGGGGATGAGGACAGACTCTGAAGCTTTCTTT. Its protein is CASSLGMRTDSEAFF. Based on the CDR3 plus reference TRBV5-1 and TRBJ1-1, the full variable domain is KAGVTQTPRYLIKTRGQQVTLSCSPISGHRSVSWYQQTPGQGLQFLFEYFSETQRNKGNFPGRFSGRQFSNSRSEMNVSTLELGDSALYLCASSLGMRTDSEAFFGQGTRLTVV.

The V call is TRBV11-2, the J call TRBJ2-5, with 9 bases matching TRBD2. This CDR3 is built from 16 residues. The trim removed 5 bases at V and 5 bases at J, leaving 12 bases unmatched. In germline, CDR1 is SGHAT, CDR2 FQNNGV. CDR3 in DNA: TGTGCCAGCAGCCTCGGTGCGGGAGGGCCTTGGGAGACCCAGTACTTC. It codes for CASSLGAGGPWETQYF.

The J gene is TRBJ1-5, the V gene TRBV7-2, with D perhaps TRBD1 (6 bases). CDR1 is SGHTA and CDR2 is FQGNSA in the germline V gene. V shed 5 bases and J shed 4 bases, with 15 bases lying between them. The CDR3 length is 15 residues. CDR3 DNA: TGTGCCAGCAGCCCCCGAGGGGGGCAGAATCAGCCCCAGCATTTT. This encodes CASSPRGGQNQPQHF.

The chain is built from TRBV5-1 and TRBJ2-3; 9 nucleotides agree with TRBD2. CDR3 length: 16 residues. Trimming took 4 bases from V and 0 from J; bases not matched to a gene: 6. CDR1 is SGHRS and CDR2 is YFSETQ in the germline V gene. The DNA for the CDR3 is TGCGCCAGCAGCCCCCGGACTAGCGTTAGCACAGATACGCAGTATTTT. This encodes CASSPRTSVSTDTQYF.

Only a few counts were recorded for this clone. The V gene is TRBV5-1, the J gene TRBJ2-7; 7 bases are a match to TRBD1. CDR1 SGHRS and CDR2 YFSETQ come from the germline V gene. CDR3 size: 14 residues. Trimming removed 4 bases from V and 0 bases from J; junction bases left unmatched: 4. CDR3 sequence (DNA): TGCGCCAGCAGCCTGAGACAGGGCTCCTACGAGCAGTACTTC. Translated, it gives CASSLRQGSYEQYF.

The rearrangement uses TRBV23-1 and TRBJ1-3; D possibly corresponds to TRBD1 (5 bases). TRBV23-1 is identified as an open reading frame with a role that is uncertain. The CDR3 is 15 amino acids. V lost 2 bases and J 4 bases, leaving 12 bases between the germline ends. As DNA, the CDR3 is TGCGCCAGCAGTCAAAGAGCAGGGATCGGAAACACCATATATTTT. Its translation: CASSQRAGIGNTIYF.

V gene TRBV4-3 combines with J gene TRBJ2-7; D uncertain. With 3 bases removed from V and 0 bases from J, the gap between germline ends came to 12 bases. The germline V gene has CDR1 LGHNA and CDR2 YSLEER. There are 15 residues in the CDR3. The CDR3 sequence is CASSQRSEGSYEQYF. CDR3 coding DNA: TGCGCCAGCAGCCAGCGCTCGGAAGGCTCCTACGAGCAGTACTTC.

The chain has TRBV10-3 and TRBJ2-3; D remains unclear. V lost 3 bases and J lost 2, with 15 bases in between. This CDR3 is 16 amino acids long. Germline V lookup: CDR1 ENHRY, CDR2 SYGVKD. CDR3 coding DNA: TGTGCCATCAGTGAAAGTCTAGTTACCACCACAGATACGCAGTATTTT. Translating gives CAISESLVTTTDTQYF.

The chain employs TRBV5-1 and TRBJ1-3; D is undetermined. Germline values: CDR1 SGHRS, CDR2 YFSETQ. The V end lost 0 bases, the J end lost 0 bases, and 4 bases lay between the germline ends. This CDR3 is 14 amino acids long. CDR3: CASSLEGSGNTIYF. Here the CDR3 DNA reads TGCGCCAGCAGCTTGGAGGGCTCTGGAAACACCATATATTTT.

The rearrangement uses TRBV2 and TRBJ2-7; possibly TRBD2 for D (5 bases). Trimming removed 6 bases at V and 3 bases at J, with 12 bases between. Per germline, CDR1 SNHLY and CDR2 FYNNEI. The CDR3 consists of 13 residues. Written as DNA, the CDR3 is TGTGCCAGCAGATCCCTAGCCCTCTACGAGCAGTACTTC. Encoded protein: CASRSLALYEQYF.

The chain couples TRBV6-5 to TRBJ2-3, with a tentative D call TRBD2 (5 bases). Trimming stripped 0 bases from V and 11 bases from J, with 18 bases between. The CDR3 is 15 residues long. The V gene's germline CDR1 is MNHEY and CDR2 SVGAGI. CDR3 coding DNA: TGTGCCAGCAGTTACTCCCCCCCTTTTAGCGCGGGGCAGTATTTT. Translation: CASSYSPPFSAGQYF.

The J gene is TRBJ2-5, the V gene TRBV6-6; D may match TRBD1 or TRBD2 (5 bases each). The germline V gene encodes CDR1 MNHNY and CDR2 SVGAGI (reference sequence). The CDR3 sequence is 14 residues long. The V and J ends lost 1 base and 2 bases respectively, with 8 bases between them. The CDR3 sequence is CASSYWGKQETQYF. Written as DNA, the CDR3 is TGTGCCAGCAGTTACTGGGGGAAACAAGAGACCCAGTACTTC.

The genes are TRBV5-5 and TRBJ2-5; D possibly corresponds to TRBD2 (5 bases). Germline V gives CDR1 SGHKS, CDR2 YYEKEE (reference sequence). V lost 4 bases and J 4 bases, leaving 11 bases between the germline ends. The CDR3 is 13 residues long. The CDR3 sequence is CASSPGSGETQYF. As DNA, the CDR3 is TGTGCCAGCAGCCCCGGCAGCGGAGAGACCCAGTACTTC.

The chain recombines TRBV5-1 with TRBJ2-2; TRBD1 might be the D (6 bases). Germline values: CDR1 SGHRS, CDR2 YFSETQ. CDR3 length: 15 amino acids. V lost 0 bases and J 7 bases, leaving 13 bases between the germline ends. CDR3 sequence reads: CASSLVQAGVGELFF. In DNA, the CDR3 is TGCGCCAGCAGCTTGGTGCAGGCAGGGGTCGGGGAGCTGTTTTTT. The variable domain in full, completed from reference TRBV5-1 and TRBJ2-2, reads KAGVTQTPRYLIKTRGQQVTLSCSPISGHRSVSWYQQTPGQGLQFLFEYFSETQRNKGNFPGRFSGRQFSNSRSEMNVSTLELGDSALYLCASSLVQAGVGELFFGEGSRLTVL.

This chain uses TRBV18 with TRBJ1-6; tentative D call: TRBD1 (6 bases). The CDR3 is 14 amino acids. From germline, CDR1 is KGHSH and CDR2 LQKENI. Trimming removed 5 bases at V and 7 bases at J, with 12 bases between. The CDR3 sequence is CASSATGGNSPLHF. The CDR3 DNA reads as TGTGCCAGCTCAGCGACAGGAGGGAATTCACCCCTCCACTTT.

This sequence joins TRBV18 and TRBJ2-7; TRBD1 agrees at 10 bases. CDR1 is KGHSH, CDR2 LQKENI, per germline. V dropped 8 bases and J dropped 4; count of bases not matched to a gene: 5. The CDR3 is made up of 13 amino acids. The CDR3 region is CASARDRGYEQYF. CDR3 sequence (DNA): TGTGCCAGCGCCCGGGACAGGGGTTACGAGCAGTACTTC.

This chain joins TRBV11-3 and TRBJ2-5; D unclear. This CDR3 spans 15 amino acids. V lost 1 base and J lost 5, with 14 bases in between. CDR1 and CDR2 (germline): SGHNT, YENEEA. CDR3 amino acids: CASSLGASRVETQYF. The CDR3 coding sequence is TGTGCCAGCAGCTTAGGGGCCTCCCGGGTGGAGACCCAGTACTTC.